The present entry profiles one T cell receptor (beta chain) with its context. Its antigen remains unidentified. The sample belongs to a study of cytotoxic CD8 clonotypes in ibrutinib-treated CLL. At the level of the study: Researchers reported over 9 relapsed/refractory and some 14 treatment-naive patients, fewer than 18 of them IGHV unmutated. Response samples were taken after a median of about 12 months on treatment, range 6 to 36.

Study-wide findings and caveats: The public clonotypes identified were infrequent and showed contraction or stability on treatment. An increase in clonality occurred at ibrutinib response, followed by a return toward baseline at progression.

Trimming removed 0 bases from V and 6 bases from J; junction bases left unmatched: 5. Germline CDR1 is SGDLS and CDR2 is YYNGEE. The CDR3 is 14 residues long. Libraries were prepared by immunoSEQ multiplex PCR; TCRdb keeps only in-frame clonotypes and omits some of them. This repertoire shows 100,000 to 150,000 clones, approximately 85% found once; its top ten account for about 2%. The specimen was PBMCs, collected after 24 months of ibrutinib treatment. This chain links TRBV9 with TRBJ1-2, with 7 bases matching TRBD1. This TCR came from a human donor with chronic lymphocytic leukemia. Here the CDR3 reads CASSVVETGHGYTF. In DNA, the CDR3 is TGTGCCAGCAGCGTAGTTGAGACAGGGCATGGCTACACCTTC.